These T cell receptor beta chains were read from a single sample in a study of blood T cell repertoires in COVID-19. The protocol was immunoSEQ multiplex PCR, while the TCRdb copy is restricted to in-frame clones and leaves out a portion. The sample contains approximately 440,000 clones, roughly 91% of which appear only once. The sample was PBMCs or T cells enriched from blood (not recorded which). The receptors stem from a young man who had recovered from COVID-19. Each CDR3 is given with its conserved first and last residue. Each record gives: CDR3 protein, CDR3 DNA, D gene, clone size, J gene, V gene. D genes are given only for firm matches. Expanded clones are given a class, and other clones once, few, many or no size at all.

CASSHRRGQGLSPFLDTIYF | TGTGCCAGCAGCCATAGACGGGGACAGGGCCTCTCGCCATTCCTGGACACCATATATTTT | TRBD1 | NA | TRBJ1-3 | TRBV11-3
CATTLPRGDSGMNGYTF | TGTGCCACCACCCTCCCCAGGGGAGATTCGGGTATGAATGGCTACACCTTC | NA | NA | TRBJ1-2 | TRBV7-8
CASSLRASGGTVSYEQYF | TGTGCCAGCAGCTTACGGGCTAGCGGGGGGACAGTCTCCTACGAGCAGTACTTC | TRBD2 | NA | TRBJ2-7 | TRBV7-2
CSVGGSARKAGELFF | TGCAGCGTTGGGGGCAGCGCGCGGAAGGCCGGGGAGCTGTTTTTT | NA | NA | TRBJ2-2 | TRBV29-1
CAWRGGGRTEAFF | TGTGCCTGGAGAGGAGGAGGGAGGACTGAAGCTTTCTTT | NA | NA | TRBJ1-1 | TRBV30
CATSDFHGGFNGYTF | TGTGCCACCAGTGATTTTCATGGGGGGTTTAATGGCTACACCTTC | NA | NA | TRBJ1-2 | TRBV24-1
CAISEWGQGSTDTQYF | TGTGCCATCAGTGAGTGGGGACAGGGAAGCACAGATACGCAGTATTTT | TRBD1 | NA | TRBJ2-3 | TRBV10-3
CASSRGTYNEQFF | TGTGCCAGCAGCCGGGGGACCTACAATGAGCAGTTCTTC | NA | once | TRBJ2-1 | TRBV28
CASSLGTGVQPQHF | TGTGCCAGTAGTCTCGGGACAGGGGTTCAGCCCCAGCATTTT | TRBD1 | NA | TRBJ1-5 | TRBV19
CASSEQGANEQFF | TGCGCCAGCAGTGAACAGGGGGCCAATGAGCAGTTCTTC | TRBD1 | NA | TRBJ2-1 | TRBV10-1
CASSDDRGNQPQHF | TGTGCCAGCAGCGACGACCGGGGCAATCAGCCCCAGCATTTT | NA | NA | TRBJ1-5 | TRBV9
CASSPLLGNTEAFF | TGTGCCAGCAGCCCACTACTCGGGAACACTGAAGCTTTCTTT | NA | NA | TRBJ1-1 | TRBV7-9
CASSPNGQVGYTF | TGTGCCAGCAGCCCCAACGGACAGGTCGGCTACACCTTC | TRBD1 | NA | TRBJ1-2 | TRBV2
CASSQGLILTGPNYGYTF | TGCGCCAGCAGCCAAGGTCTGATCTTAACAGGGCCTAACTATGGCTACACCTTC | NA | NA | TRBJ1-2 | TRBV4-1
CASSRRQGESGNEQFF | TGTGCCAGCAGCCGACGACAGGGGGAAAGCGGCAATGAGCAGTTCTTC | TRBD1 | NA | TRBJ2-1 | TRBV14
CASSYSARGNSPLHF | TGTGCCAGCAGTTACTCAGCTCGGGGGAATTCACCCCTCCACTTT | NA | NA | TRBJ1-6 | TRBV6-5
CSLRDNYEQYF | TGCAGTCTTCGGGACAACTACGAGCAGTACTTC | NA | once | TRBJ2-7 | TRBV20-1
CASSPTIAAQYTEAFF | TGTGCCAGCAGCCCTACCATCGCCGCACAGTACACTGAAGCTTTCTTT | NA | few | TRBJ1-1 | TRBV7-2
CASSPVSGSPNTGELFF | TGTGCCAGCTCACCGGTTAGCGGGAGTCCGAACACCGGGGAGCTGTTTTTT | TRBD2 | NA | TRBJ2-2 | TRBV18
CASSFLGDENTIYF | TGTGCCAGCAGCTTTTTAGGAGACGAAAACACCATATATTTT | NA | NA | TRBJ1-3 | TRBV7-9
CASSQAREDYGYTF | TGCGCCAGCAGCCAAGCGAGAGAAGACTATGGCTACACCTTC | NA | NA | TRBJ1-2 | TRBV4-1
CASSRAVGTEAFF | TGTGCCAGCAGCCGGGCAGTCGGAACTGAAGCTTTCTTT | NA | NA | TRBJ1-1 | TRBV3-1/TRBV3-2
CASSKLAGEAGWYQETQYF | TGTGCCAGCAGCAAACTCGCTGGGGAAGCGGGATGGTACCAAGAGACCCAGTACTTC | NA | NA | TRBJ2-5 | TRBV21-1
CASSIEGRPNQPQHF | TGTGCCAGTAGTATCGAGGGCAGACCGAATCAGCCCCAGCATTTT | NA | NA | TRBJ1-5 | TRBV19
CASSPYTGTDTQYF | TGTGCCAGCAGCCCATATACAGGCACAGATACGCAGTATTTT | NA | NA | TRBJ2-3 | TRBV11-1
CSAQAGPGANVLTF | TGCAGCGCTCAGGCAGGGCCCGGGGCCAACGTCCTGACTTTC | NA | once | TRBJ2-6 | TRBV29-1
CASSLVGENSPLHF | TGTGCCAGCAGCTTAGTGGGAGAAAATTCACCCCTCCACTTT | NA | NA | TRBJ1-6 | TRBV7-3
CASSPATHSYEQYF | TGTGCCAGCTCACCAGCGACTCATTCCTACGAGCAGTACTTC | NA | NA | TRBJ2-7 | TRBV18
CASSLGGDTQYF | TGTGCCAGCAGCTTGGGAGGAGATACGCAGTATTTT | NA | NA | TRBJ2-3 | TRBV5-4
CASIHRGPWGNQPQHF | TGTGCCAGTATTCACAGGGGGCCTTGGGGCAATCAGCCCCAGCATTTT | TRBD1 | once | TRBJ1-5 | TRBV19
CASSELGQGVFNEKLFF | TGTGCCAGCAGTGAACTGGGACAGGGGGTGTTTAATGAAAAACTGTTTTTT | TRBD1 | NA | TRBJ1-4 | TRBV6-1
CASSLGGTYNEQFF | TGTGCCAGCAGTTTGGGGGGGACCTACAATGAGCAGTTCTTC | TRBD2 | NA | TRBJ2-1 | TRBV11-3
CASSMQGAASTYEQYF | TGTGCCAGTAGTATGCAGGGGGCAGCTTCTACCTACGAGCAGTACTTC | TRBD1 | NA | TRBJ2-7 | TRBV19
CASSFQENTGELFF | TGTGCCAGCAGCTTCCAGGAGAACACCGGGGAGCTGTTTTTT | NA | NA | TRBJ2-2 | TRBV11-2
CASSAGDTTYEQYF | TGTGCCAGCAGTGCCGGCGACACCACCTACGAGCAGTACTTC | NA | few | TRBJ2-7 | TRBV2
CASSSGNRHSQETQYF | TGTGCCAGCAGCTCGGGGAATAGACACTCCCAAGAGACCCAGTACTTC | NA | NA | TRBJ2-5 | TRBV7-9
CASSQDSLGHNEQFF | TGTGCCAGCAGCCAAGATTCACTAGGGCACAATGAGCAGTTCTTC | NA | once | TRBJ2-1 | TRBV3-1/TRBV3-2
CASSSGTGFDSPLHF | TGTGCCAGCTCCTCGGGGACAGGTTTTGACTCACCCCTCCACTTT | TRBD1 | NA | TRBJ1-6 | TRBV18
CASGQGASGNTIYF | TGTGCCAGCGGACAGGGGGCGTCTGGAAACACCATATATTTT | TRBD1 | NA | TRBJ1-3 | TRBV6-5
CASSLGTGSSGNTIYF | TGTGCCAGCAGCTTAGGGACAGGGAGCTCTGGAAACACCATATATTTT | TRBD1 | NA | TRBJ1-3 | TRBV7-9
CASSLGTSGGYEQYF | TGTGCCAGCAGTCTAGGTACTAGCGGGGGTTACGAGCAGTACTTC | TRBD2 | once | TRBJ2-7 | TRBV14
CASSLIRGDTEAFF | TGCGCCAGCAGCCTAATCCGGGGGGACACTGAAGCTTTCTTT | NA | NA | TRBJ1-1 | TRBV5-1
CASTFRKGGDTEAFF | TGTGCCAGCACTTTCCGGAAGGGAGGTGACACTGAAGCTTTCTTT | NA | NA | TRBJ1-1 | TRBV19
CASRNTGGEETQYF | TGTGCCAGCAGAAACACAGGGGGAGAAGAGACCCAGTACTTC | TRBD1 | NA | TRBJ2-5 | TRBV6-5
CASSVGTGTGVTKGYTF | TGTGCCAGCAGCGTTGGAACCGGGACAGGGGTTACGAAAGGCTACACCTTC | TRBD1 | NA | TRBJ1-2 | TRBV9
CAISDDRAGGELFF | TGTGCCATCAGTGACGACAGGGCTGGCGGGGAGCTGTTTTTT | TRBD1 | NA | TRBJ2-2 | TRBV10-3
CASSFGQGEFSPLHF | TGTGCCAGCAGTTTCGGACAGGGGGAGTTTTCACCCCTCCACTTT | TRBD1 | NA | TRBJ1-6 | TRBV27
CASNAIAGAQSSYNEQFF | TGCGCCAGCAACGCGATAGCGGGAGCCCAAAGCTCCTACAATGAGCAGTTCTTC | TRBD2 | NA | TRBJ2-1 | TRBV23-1
CASSPLGAKEKLFF | TGTGCCAGCAGTCCCCTGGGGGCAAAGGAAAAACTGTTTTTT | NA | NA | TRBJ1-4 | TRBV28
CASSLPRHFPNSPLHF | TGTGCCAGTAGTTTACCACGACATTTCCCTAATTCACCCCTCCACTTT | NA | once | TRBJ1-6 | TRBV19
CASSSSGEGAFF | TGTGCCAGCAGTTCGTCCGGGGAAGGAGCTTTCTTT | NA | NA | TRBJ1-1 | TRBV28
CASSELRTSGFFGEQFF | TGTGCCAGCAGTGAATTAAGGACTAGCGGGTTTTTTGGTGAGCAGTTCTTC | TRBD2 | NA | TRBJ2-1 | TRBV6-1
CASSFRRVGPLHF | TGTGCCAGCAGTTTTCGGCGGGTCGGTCCCCTCCACTTT | NA | few | TRBJ1-6 | TRBV12-3/TRBV12-4
CAIRAGENTEAFF | TGTGCCATCCGGGCAGGGGAGAACACTGAAGCTTTCTTT | NA | NA | TRBJ1-1 | TRBV10-3
CATSRGTGITTEAFF | TGTGCCACCAGCAGAGGCACAGGCATCACCACTGAAGCTTTCTTT | NA | once | TRBJ1-1 | TRBV15